This T cell receptor beta chain is from a study of blood T cell repertoires in COVID-19 (dated by TCRdb to about 2020). A note on the overall study: Collaborator samples came from the United States, Italy and Spain and covered acute and convalescent phases of COVID-19. The material from the prospective study consisted of cDNA or gDNA derived from T cells, B-cell-depleted T cells, or PBMCs. The dataset comprised deeply sampled blood TCRbeta repertoires from subjects exposed to, actively infected with, or recovered from COVID-19. The repertoires were released in a freely available public database intended as a resource for research on the immune response to SARS-CoV-2. The samples were drawn from the first 160 participants of the ongoing ImmuneRACE study and from 1,254 subjects provided by 6 global collaborators. Sample metadata almost always included a de-identified subject ID, COVID-19 status, age in years and sex. Where available, HLA class I and class II types were obtained from metadata supplied by the sample provider rather than from assay-based typing. What the authors observed across the whole study: The amount of clinical and demographic metadata varied by source and participant and was provided uncurated.

The CDR3 goes from the cysteine to the phenylalanine over 14 residues. Only the CDR3 region is kept as DNA, spanning 42 bases read in frame from base 1. V ends up 7 bases short and J 0 bases short, with an unmatched junction base count of 5. From the germline V gene (reference sequence), CDR1 is LNHDA and CDR2 is SQIVND. TCRbeta CDR3 regions were amplified from genomic DNA by means of the immunoSEQ Assay, a bias-controlled multiplex PCR. Processing in the source paper ran as follows. Within the assay, amplification of reference gene primers was used to estimate how many nucleated cells each sample contained. Sequence reads were collapsed and filtered to measure the absolute abundance of every unique TCRbeta CDR3 rearrangement. For each sample, productive Simpson clonality was calculated as the square root of Simpson's diversity index over productive rearrangements. Drawn from immuneACCESS, this table holds only the in-frame rearrangements with V and J called that TCRdb kept. Clones are partly lost; checked studies trace under half to an unresolved V gene and leave the rest unexplained. V, J and clone size reflect that table, while D and trimming were determined from the DNA. The sample table records about 160,000 clones; under 85% of these occur just once. Together, the top ten hold roughly 3.1% of the sample.

Whole blood was collected in K2EDTA tubes by collaborating institutions according to the institutions' own protocols. For TCRbeta analysis, collaborator samples were shipped as frozen whole blood, as isolated PBMCs, or as DNA extracted from either sample type. About this clone: Its antigen remains unidentified. The record has no base qualities; no much larger clone is one base away.

The clonotype comes from a man between 65 and 85 years old with acute or convalescent COVID-19. The V and J segments used are TRBV19 and TRBJ2-7; 8 bases in the middle match TRBD1. Sequencing was carried out using peripheral blood. The CDR3 loop reads CASTSDRASYEQYF. The nucleotide sequence reads TGTGCCAGTACCTCGGACAGGGCCTCCTACGAGCAGTACTTC. Outside the CDR3, residues come from the reference TRBV19 and TRBJ2-7 proteins, so the full variable domain is: DGGITQSPKYLFRKEGQNVTLSCEQNLNHDAMYWYRQDPGQGLRLIYYSQIVNDFQKGDIAEGYSVSREKKESFPLTVTSAQKNPTAFYLCASTSDRASYEQYFGPGTRLTVT.